This T cell receptor beta chain was identified during a study of blood T cells in healthy people across ages. Deletions cut 6 bases from V and 0 bases from J, with 12 bases between. The germline V gene encodes CDR1 ENHRY and CDR2 SYGVKD. CDR3 length: 15 amino acids. This clonotype was seen a handful of times. Through a sample-barcoded 5' primer and a J-beta primer mix, a second PCR was run for roughly 6 to 12 cycles. TCRdb ran MiXCR on the 5' RACE reads and lists one entry per CDR3 protein. The sample has about 1.5 million distinct CDR3 sequences, 35% to 45% seen once. The sequencing input was blood. The clonotype comes from a woman between 18 and 29 years old in good health. The chain links TRBV10-3 to TRBJ2-1; D is perhaps TRBD2 (6 bases). The CDR3, as DNA: TGTGCCATCAGGAAGGAGGGAAGCTCCTACAATGAGCAGTTCTTC. Translation gives CAIRKEGSSYNEQFF.